This T cell receptor beta chain comes out of a study of T cell responses to AZD1222 COVID-19 vaccine. Study-wide points: Repertoires were obtained solely post-peak T cell response. Most donors were white British, females outnumbered males, and clonal diversity was possibly underestimated. It was only a handful of AZD1222 recipients who were seropositive at baseline. Spike-specific TCR depth and breadth grew after two AZD1222 doses.

Remarks on this clone: What it recognizes is unknown.

Assay used: immunoSEQ multiplex PCR; TCRdb lists only in-frame clones, some missing. This sample has around 50,000 clones, with around 88% found just once. This receptor was identified in an adult in good health. The material sequenced was peripheral blood, taken on day 0 of AZD1222 vaccination.

CDR3 nucleotide sequence: TGTGCCAGTGAATCAGACAGTGGATATGGCTACACCTTC. Residues: CASESDSGYGYTF. The chain carries TRBV6-5 and TRBJ1-2, with a possible D match to TRBD1 (5 bases). The CDR3 is made up of 13 amino acids. The V gene lost 9 bases and the J gene lost 5 bases, with 16 bases spanning the gap. Germline V gene lookup returns CDR1 MNHEY and CDR2 SVGAGI.